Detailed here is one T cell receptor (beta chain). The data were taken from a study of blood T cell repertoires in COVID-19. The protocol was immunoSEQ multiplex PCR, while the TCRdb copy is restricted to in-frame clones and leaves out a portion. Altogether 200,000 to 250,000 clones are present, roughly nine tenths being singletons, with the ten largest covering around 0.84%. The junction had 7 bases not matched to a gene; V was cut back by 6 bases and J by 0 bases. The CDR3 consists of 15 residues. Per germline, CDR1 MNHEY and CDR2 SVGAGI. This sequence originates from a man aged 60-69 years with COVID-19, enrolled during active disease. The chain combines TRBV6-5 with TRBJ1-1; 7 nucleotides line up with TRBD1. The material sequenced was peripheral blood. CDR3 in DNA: TGTGCCAGCAGATCATCAGGGGGAATGAACACTGAAGCTTTCTTT. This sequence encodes CASRSSGGMNTEAFF.